A selection of T cell receptor beta chains follows, all from one sample in a study of T cell responses to AZD1222 COVID-19 vaccine. Method: immunoSEQ multiplex PCR; TCRdb's copy keeps in-frame clones and lacks some. The repertoire holds tens of thousands of clones, with roughly 90% as singletons. Source: peripheral blood, taken 28 days after the second AZD1222 dose. These receptors all come from an adult who received the AZD1222 COVID-19 vaccine. Both conserved end residues are part of each CDR3. A D gene is named only where the DNA matches it firmly. Part of the rows lack a size; the others show once, few, many or a class for expanded clones.

CDR3nt: TGTGCCAGCATCACCGGGACAGGGCTATACAATGAGCAGTTCTTC; CDR3aa: CASITGTGLYNEQFF; abundance: .; j_gene: TRBJ2-1; d_gene: TRBD1; v_gene: TRBV2
CDR3nt: TGCGCCAGCGCCCGGCTAGCGGGGGTAGAGACCCAGTACTTC; CDR3aa: CASARLAGVETQYF; abundance: .; j_gene: TRBJ2-5; d_gene: TRBD2; v_gene: TRBV4-1
CDR3nt: TGTGCCAGCAGTTTATCGGGGGGGGATTTAGGAAACACCATATATTTT; CDR3aa: CASSLSGGDLGNTIYF; abundance: .; j_gene: TRBJ1-3; d_gene: .; v_gene: TRBV27
CDR3nt: TGTGCCAGCAGCCAAGTTTATGATTCGGACCCGCCCTACAATGAGCAGTTCTTC; CDR3aa: CASSQVYDSDPPYNEQFF; abundance: .; j_gene: TRBJ2-1; d_gene: .; v_gene: TRBV4-2
CDR3nt: TGTGCCAGCAGTGAAGCTGGCAGGGAGAACGGCTACACCTTC; CDR3aa: CASSEAGRENGYTF; abundance: .; j_gene: TRBJ1-2; d_gene: .; v_gene: TRBV6-1
CDR3nt: TGCGCCAGCAGCTTTTCAGGGCCTAAGGGTGGCTACACCTTC; CDR3aa: CASSFSGPKGGYTF; abundance: .; j_gene: TRBJ1-2; d_gene: .; v_gene: TRBV5-1
CDR3nt: TGTGCCAGCAGCCCGGACAGTACAACTAATGAAAAACTGTTTTTT; CDR3aa: CASSPDSTTNEKLFF; abundance: .; j_gene: TRBJ1-4; d_gene: .; v_gene: TRBV5-4
CDR3nt: TGTGCCAGCGCCGAGCGCTGCGGGAGAGCGGTATTT; CDR3aa: CASAERCGRAVF; abundance: .; j_gene: TRBJ1-1; d_gene: .; v_gene: TRBV21-1
CDR3nt: TGTGCCAGCAGTTATTTCGGGACAGGGTATGGCTACACCTTC; CDR3aa: CASSYFGTGYGYTF; abundance: .; j_gene: TRBJ1-2; d_gene: TRBD1; v_gene: TRBV6-5
CDR3nt: TGTGCCAGCAGCCCCCCCCCAGGGAGGCAACAAGAGACCCAGTACTTC; CDR3aa: CASSPPPGRQQETQYF; abundance: .; j_gene: TRBJ2-5; d_gene: .; v_gene: TRBV3-1/TRBV3-2
CDR3nt: TGTGCCAGCAGCCCGGAGTGGAACAACTATGGCTACACCTTC; CDR3aa: CASSPEWNNYGYTF; abundance: few; j_gene: TRBJ1-2; d_gene: .; v_gene: TRBV5-5
CDR3nt: TGTGCCTGGAGTGAGCTGGACAGGGGAGTTTGGAAGACCCAGTACTTC; CDR3aa: CAWSELDRGVWKTQYF; abundance: .; j_gene: TRBJ2-5; d_gene: TRBD1; v_gene: TRBV30
CDR3nt: TGTGCCAGCAGCTTAGCGCTCGGGGGGGGCCGCGAGCAGTACTTC; CDR3aa: CASSLALGGGREQYF; abundance: once; j_gene: TRBJ2-7; d_gene: TRBD2; v_gene: TRBV7-8
CDR3nt: TGTGCCAGCAGTTACGGACACCCTAGCAATCAGCCCCAGCATTTT; CDR3aa: CASSYGHPSNQPQHF; abundance: .; j_gene: TRBJ1-5; d_gene: .; v_gene: TRBV28
CDR3nt: TGTGCCAGCAGCTTGGAAGGGAGTAGGTCCTACGAGCAGTACTTC; CDR3aa: CASSLEGSRSYEQYF; abundance: .; j_gene: TRBJ2-7; d_gene: .; v_gene: TRBV5-5
CDR3nt: TGTGCCAGCAGTTACTTCACAGGGGTGGACTATGGCTACACCTTC; CDR3aa: CASSYFTGVDYGYTF; abundance: .; j_gene: TRBJ1-2; d_gene: TRBD1; v_gene: TRBV7-9
CDR3nt: TGTGCCAGTAGTATCCAGGGAACTCTTAGTGAAGCTTTCTTT; CDR3aa: CASSIQGTLSEAFF; abundance: .; j_gene: TRBJ1-1; d_gene: .; v_gene: TRBV19
CDR3nt: TGTGCCAGCAGCGTAGCCCACACAGAGGTTGGAAACACCATATATTTT; CDR3aa: CASSVAHTEVGNTIYF; abundance: .; j_gene: TRBJ1-3; d_gene: .; v_gene: TRBV9
CDR3nt: TGTGCCAGCAGCCCCGGGACAGGGGGCGAGGCGGCGATCGGCTACACCTTC; CDR3aa: CASSPGTGGEAAIGYTF; abundance: few; j_gene: TRBJ1-2; d_gene: TRBD1; v_gene: TRBV9
CDR3nt: TGCACCAGCAATACCCCTAGAGGGGAGAACACTGAAGCTTTCTTT; CDR3aa: CTSNTPRGENTEAFF; abundance: .; j_gene: TRBJ1-1; d_gene: .; v_gene: TRBV1
CDR3nt: TGTGCCAGTAGTATAAACTTATTTGATACGCAGTATTTT; CDR3aa: CASSINLFDTQYF; abundance: .; j_gene: TRBJ2-3; d_gene: .; v_gene: TRBV19
CDR3nt: TGTGCCACCAGCAGGACAAGCTCCTACAATGAGCAGTTCTTC; CDR3aa: CATSRTSSYNEQFF; abundance: .; j_gene: TRBJ2-1; d_gene: .; v_gene: TRBV15
CDR3nt: TGTGCCAGCAGACATCCGGAACAGGGGGCGACTGAAGCTTTCTTT; CDR3aa: CASRHPEQGATEAFF; abundance: once; j_gene: TRBJ1-1; d_gene: TRBD1; v_gene: TRBV7-9
CDR3nt: TGTGCCAGCAGCCGGGACAGAAAACCCTACGAGCAGTACTTC; CDR3aa: CASSRDRKPYEQYF; abundance: .; j_gene: TRBJ2-7; d_gene: TRBD1; v_gene: TRBV11-3
CDR3nt: TGCAGTACCAGGACAGGGGGAAACACTGAAGCTTTCTTT; CDR3aa: CSTRTGGNTEAFF; abundance: .; j_gene: TRBJ1-1; d_gene: TRBD1; v_gene: TRBV29-1
CDR3nt: .; CDR3aa: CASSYSLWQSSGGYTF; abundance: .; j_gene: TRBJ1-2; d_gene: .; v_gene: TRBV6-5
CDR3nt: TGCAGCGTTGAAGATGCAGGGGTGAGCTATGGCTACACCTTC; CDR3aa: CSVEDAGVSYGYTF; abundance: .; j_gene: TRBJ1-2; d_gene: .; v_gene: TRBV29-1
CDR3nt: TGCAGTGCTAGTTCTAACAAGAGAGGGCTCACTGAAGCTTTCTTT; CDR3aa: CSASSNKRGLTEAFF; abundance: .; j_gene: TRBJ1-1; d_gene: .; v_gene: TRBV20-1
CDR3nt: TGTGCCAGCAGTTACTCGAAGTTAGTGAACACTGAAGCTTTCTTT; CDR3aa: CASSYSKLVNTEAFF; abundance: few; j_gene: TRBJ1-1; d_gene: .; v_gene: TRBV6-5
CDR3nt: TGTGCCAGCAGGTCGACAGGGGTTCATGAAAAACTGTTTTTT; CDR3aa: CASRSTGVHEKLFF; abundance: once; j_gene: TRBJ1-4; d_gene: TRBD1; v_gene: TRBV28
CDR3nt: TGTGCCAGCAGCCCCCAGGGGAATCAGCCCCAGCATTTT; CDR3aa: CASSPQGNQPQHF; abundance: .; j_gene: TRBJ1-5; d_gene: .; v_gene: TRBV11-2
CDR3nt: TGCGCCAGCAGCCAAGGTCCCCGACAGGGGGCTACCGGGGAGCTGTTTTTT; CDR3aa: CASSQGPRQGATGELFF; abundance: once; j_gene: TRBJ2-2; d_gene: TRBD1; v_gene: TRBV4-1
CDR3nt: TGTGCCAGCAGCTGGGACAGGGGGCTGGGAGATACGCAGTATTTT; CDR3aa: CASSWDRGLGDTQYF; abundance: .; j_gene: TRBJ2-3; d_gene: TRBD1; v_gene: TRBV7-2
CDR3nt: TGTGCCAGCAGCTTGAACAGTCTCTACGAGCAGTACTTC; CDR3aa: CASSLNSLYEQYF; abundance: .; j_gene: TRBJ2-7; d_gene: .; v_gene: TRBV13
CDR3nt: TGTGCCAGCAGTGAGCAGGGTCCCTATGGCTACACCTTC; CDR3aa: CASSEQGPYGYTF; abundance: .; j_gene: TRBJ1-2; d_gene: .; v_gene: TRBV12-3/TRBV12-4
CDR3nt: TGTGCCAGCAGTGAGGTCAGGGGTCGACCCCAGCATTTT; CDR3aa: CASSEVRGRPQHF; abundance: .; j_gene: TRBJ1-5; d_gene: .; v_gene: TRBV6-1
CDR3nt: TGTGCCAGCAGCGTAGCTTCCAGCGGGGTAGGTGAGACCCAGTACTTC; CDR3aa: CASSVASSGVGETQYF; abundance: .; j_gene: TRBJ2-5; d_gene: TRBD2; v_gene: TRBV9
CDR3nt: TGCGCCAGCGGGGGCAACTCCTACGAGCAGTACTTC; CDR3aa: CASGGNSYEQYF; abundance: .; j_gene: TRBJ2-7; d_gene: .; v_gene: TRBV10-2
CDR3nt: TGTGCCAGCAGGAACCGGGACAGATATTCACCCCTCCACTTT; CDR3aa: CASRNRDRYSPLHF; abundance: .; j_gene: TRBJ1-6; d_gene: TRBD1; v_gene: TRBV6-6
CDR3nt: TGTGCCAGCAGTTTACACTCTGGAAACACCATATATTTT; CDR3aa: CASSLHSGNTIYF; abundance: .; j_gene: TRBJ1-3; d_gene: .; v_gene: TRBV12-3/TRBV12-4
CDR3nt: TGTGCCAGCAGTGAGGGGGACAGAAGGGACTATGGCTACACCTTC; CDR3aa: CASSEGDRRDYGYTF; abundance: once; j_gene: TRBJ1-2; d_gene: TRBD1; v_gene: TRBV2